Listed here are 18 T cell receptor beta chains from one sample, sequenced in a study of blood T cell repertoires in COVID-19. Using immunoSEQ multiplex PCR, the repertoire was profiled, and TCRdb retains in-frame clones only, with some absent. The sample records approximately 220,000 clones, approximately 88% being singletons. Source material: PBMCs or T cells enriched from blood (not recorded which). The receptors come from a woman aged 30 to 39 with acute COVID-19.

This chain links TRBV25-1 with TRBJ1-6; D might be TRBD1 (6 bases). Germline CDR1 MGHDK, CDR2 SYGVNS. The CDR3 has 14 amino acids. The V and J ends lost 8 bases and 0 bases respectively, with 8 bases between them. In DNA, the CDR3 is TGTGCCAGCGCGGACAGCTCCTATAATTCACCCCTCCACTTT. This translates into CASADSSYNSPLHF.

The chain recombines TRBV18 with TRBJ2-7, with a possible D match to TRBD1 (7 bases). V dropped 6 bases and J dropped 5 bases, with 20 bases sitting between them. The CDR3 totals 15 residues. The germline V gene encodes CDR1 KGHSH and CDR2 LQKENI. The CDR3 DNA is TGTGCCAGCTCCCGGGGGCGAGGGGGCCGCGACGAGCAGTACTTC. It translates to CASSRGRGGRDEQYF.

This rearrangement joins TRBV6-5 to TRBJ2-2; possibly TRBD2 for D (6 bases). The CDR3 is 13 residues long. Germline-derived CDR1 and CDR2 are MNHEY and SVGAGI. V shed 5 bases and J shed 5 bases, with 9 bases lying between them. CDR3: CASSPGGTGELFF. Here the CDR3 DNA reads TGTGCCAGCAGTCCCGGGGGAACCGGGGAGCTGTTTTTT.

The rearrangement joins TRBV25-1 to TRBJ1-2, with 10 bases aligning to TRBD1. This CDR3 region has 14 residues. CDR1 is MGHDK, CDR2 SYGVNS, per germline. The V segment lost 5 bases and the J segment 7 bases; nucleotides outside the gene matches: 7. Here the CDR3 reads CASSRTGGPSGYTF. The CDR3 DNA sequence: TGTGCCAGCAGTAGGACAGGGGGTCCCTCTGGCTACACCTTC.

Points on this clone: This CDR3 is also generated by other DNA sequences in the sample. The V call is TRBV9, the J call TRBJ2-1; 16 bases align to TRBD2. CDR3 size: 15 residues. V lost 2 bases and J lost 7; bases outside the gene matches: 0. Germline loops: CDR1 SGDLS, CDR2 YYNGEE. The CDR3 DNA is TGTGCCAGCAGCGTGGGACTAGCGGGGGGGAATGAGCAGTTCTTC. The encoded protein is CASSVGLAGGNEQFF.

V is TRBV5-4 and J is TRBJ2-5; possibly TRBD1 for D (6 bases). CDR1 and CDR2 from the germline V gene are SGHNT and YYREEE (reference sequence). Trimming took off 0 bases at V and 0 bases at J, with 12 bases between the two ends. This CDR3 comprises 16 residues. CDR3 sequence: CASSLAKRTDQETQYF. The CDR3 bases are TGTGCCAGCAGCTTGGCCAAAAGGACAGACCAAGAGACCCAGTACTTC. Using reference TRBV5-4 and TRBJ2-5 for the parts outside the CDR3, the full variable domain is ETGVTQSPTHLIKTRGQQVTLRCSSQSGHNTVSWYQQALGQGPQFIFQYYREEENGRGNFPPRFSGLQFPNYSSELNVNALELDDSALYLCASSLAKRTDQETQYFGPGTRLLVL.

This clone was seen only once. This chain connects TRBV11-2 to TRBJ1-2; possibly TRBD1 for D (5 bases). The CDR3 has 15 amino acids. Germline values: CDR1 SGHAT, CDR2 FQNNGV. Trimming took off 2 bases at V and 4 bases at J, with 14 bases between the two ends. The CDR3 DNA is TGTGCCAGCAGCTTACTCTCCGACAGTCTCTATGGCTACACCTTC. Translated: CASSLLSDSLYGYTF.

This chain uses TRBV19 with TRBJ2-2; D uncertain. Germline CDR1 is LNHDA and CDR2 is SQIVND (reference sequence). Trimming pared 5 bases from V and 0 bases from J, leaving 16 bases between. This CDR3 has 17 residues. CDR3 amino acids: CASSQAGRYPNTGELFF. CDR3 in DNA: TGTGCCAGTAGTCAGGCAGGCCGGTACCCGAACACCGGGGAGCTGTTTTTT.

The V gene is TRBV15, the J gene TRBJ1-5, with TRBD1 as a possible D gene (5 bases). The CDR3 is made up of 17 amino acids. V was trimmed by 2 bases and J by 5 bases, leaving 19 bases between them. Germline V CDR1 and CDR2: LNHNV, YYDKDF (reference sequence). This chain's CDR3 is CATSRPHDDSLDQPQHF. The CDR3 DNA reads TGTGCCACCAGCAGACCCCACGACGACAGTCTCGATCAGCCCCAGCATTTT.

The J gene is TRBJ2-1, the V gene TRBV7-8, with D tentatively TRBD2 (6 bases). CDR1 SGHVS and CDR2 FQNEAQ come from the germline V gene. The CDR3 is 15 residues long. V lost 4 bases and J lost 2, with 12 bases in between. The DNA for the CDR3 is TGTGCCAGCAGCTCGATGGAGGGGACCTACAATGAGCAGTTCTTC. Protein sequence: CASSSMEGTYNEQFF.

J is TRBJ1-2 and V is TRBV9; D may be TRBD1 (5 bases). V gave up 0 bases and J gave up 5 bases, with 14 bases separating them. Germline lookup yields CDR1 SGDLS and CDR2 YYNGEE. The CDR3 runs to 15 residues. This CDR3 reads CASSVDSGKGYGYTF. The DNA of the CDR3 is TGTGCCAGCAGCGTAGATTCAGGGAAGGGGTATGGCTACACCTTC. The full variable domain, its missing parts supplied by reference TRBV9 and TRBJ1-2, is DSGVTQTPKHLITATGQRVTLRCSPRSGDLSVYWYQQSLDQGLQFLIQYYNGEERAKGNILERFSAQQFPDLHSELNLSSLELGDSALYFCASSVDSGKGYGYTFGSGTRLTVV.

V usage is TRBV18 and J usage is TRBJ2-7; D gene ambiguous. There are 15 residues in the CDR3. Looked up from germline, CDR1 is KGHSH and CDR2 is LQKENI. V was clipped by 2 bases and J by 0 bases, with 11 bases between them. This CDR3 reads CASSPWALSSYEQYF. The DNA of the CDR3 is TGTGCCAGCTCACCATGGGCTCTCAGCTCCTACGAGCAGTACTTC.

This CDR3 is CASSSMGLSYEQYF. CDR3 bases: TGTGCCAGCAGCTCCATGGGACTATCGTACGAGCAGTACTTC. The chain uses TRBV7-9 and TRBJ2-7; 7 bases agree with TRBD2. The CDR3 covers 14 residues. Looked up from germline, CDR1 is SEHNR and CDR2 is FQNEAQ (reference sequence). The V and J ends lost 4 bases and 4 bases, in that order; junction bases with no gene match: 7.

The chain couples TRBV10-1 to TRBJ2-3, with no clear D. CDR1 WNHNN and CDR2 SYGVQD come from the germline V gene (reference sequence). Trimming took off 3 bases at V and 5 bases at J, with 6 bases between the two ends. The CDR3 is made up of 12 amino acids. The CDR3, as DNA: TGCGCCAGCAGTGACCCGGGAGATACGCAGTATTTT. Its protein product is CASSDPGDTQYF.

This chain links TRBV4-3 with TRBJ1-2, with TRBD1 identical over 7 bases. This CDR3 is built from 17 residues. Trimming cost V 3 bases and J 2 bases; bases outside gene matches: 12. CDR1 is LGHNA, CDR2 YSLEER, per germline. The CDR3 DNA follows: TGCGCCAGCAGCCAGCTCGTCGATCCGGGACAGAACTATGGCTACACCTTC. It translates to CASSQLVDPGQNYGYTF.

The chain combines TRBV27 with TRBJ2-3, with 11 bases aligning to TRBD1. The CDR3 has 17 residues. Looked up from germline, CDR1 is MNHEY and CDR2 is SMNVEV (reference sequence). The trim removed 1 base at V and 0 bases at J, leaving 3 bases unmatched. The chain's CDR3 is CASSLLGTGGSTDTQYF. CDR3 coding DNA: TGTGCCAGCAGTTTATTAGGGACAGGGGGGAGCACAGATACGCAGTATTTT.

V and J are TRBV9 and TRBJ2-1; 7 bases align to TRBD2. Germline V gene sequence: CDR1 SGDLS, CDR2 YYNGEE. This CDR3 region has 16 residues. The V gene end was trimmed by 1 base and the J gene end by 4 bases; junction bases not matched to a gene: 8. CDR3 region: CASSVMSSGKYNEQFF. The CDR3 nucleotides are TGTGCCAGCAGCGTAATGTCTAGCGGCAAATACAATGAGCAGTTCTTC.

This sequence joins TRBV5-1 and TRBJ2-3; perhaps TRBD2 as D (6 bases). The CDR3 length is 14 residues. With 2 bases removed from V and 6 bases from J, the gap between germline ends came to 13 bases. Germline lookup yields CDR1 SGHRS and CDR2 YFSETQ. The CDR3 DNA reads TGCGCCAGCAGCTTTCGGGGGTACGGTGATACGCAGTATTTT. It yields the protein CASSFRGYGDTQYF.